This T cell receptor beta chain appears in the sequencing data of a study of shared clonotypes between healthy human individuals. Findings and limits, study-wide: Sorted-subset sequencing, rarefaction showed, was incomplete despite large depth.

Note on this clone: Its antigen is as yet unknown. The same CDR3 arises from other DNA sequences in this sample as well.

The protocol was immunoSEQ multiplex PCR, while the TCRdb copy is restricted to in-frame clones and leaves out a portion. The sample holds under 2.5 million clones; 92% are singletons and the top ten take around 0.4%. Trimming removed 0 bases at V and 2 bases at J, with 9 bases between. This CDR3 is built from 15 residues. Germline loops: CDR1 SGHRS, CDR2 YFSETQ. This receptor was taken from a man between 18 and 35 years old in good health. Some clones in this sample may be carry-over from other donors' samples. The specimen sequenced was naive CD4+ T cells from PBMCs. The subset: CD45RA+ positively selected. The chain employs TRBV5-1 and TRBJ1-5, with D tentatively TRBD1 (5 bases). CDR3 loop: CASSLGGSGNQPQHF. The DNA of the CDR3 is TGCGCCAGCAGCTTGGGGGGCTCGGGCAATCAGCCCCAGCATTTT.